Listed below are T cell receptor beta chains from one sample, sequenced in a study of blood T cell repertoires in COVID-19. Sequencing used immunoSEQ multiplex PCR; TCRdb keeps in-frame clones, though not all of them. In the table there are hundreds of thousands of clones, about nine tenths of which are singletons. Sequencing was performed on peripheral blood. The origin of the receptors is a young man with active or convalescent COVID-19. Each CDR3 is given with its conserved first and last residue. Each record gives: J gene, clone size, V gene, D gene, CDR3 protein, CDR3 DNA. A D gene is named only where the DNA matches it firmly. Clone size appears in some rows only: once, few, many, or a class for an expanded clone.

>TRBJ2-7|NA|TRBV7-2|NA
CASSDPGAYEQYF
TGTGCCAGCAGCGACCCGGGTGCTTACGAGCAGTACTTC
>TRBJ2-3|NA|TRBV6-4|TRBD2
CASSDTSGVTDTQYF
TGTGCCAGCAGTGACACTAGCGGGGTGACGGATACGCAGTATTTT
>TRBJ2-7|NA|TRBV7-2|NA
CASSLTRNYEQYF
TGTGCCAGCAGCTTAACTCGAAACTACGAGCAGTACTTC
>TRBJ2-3|NA|TRBV11-2|TRBD2
CASSISGGSTDTQYF
TGTGCCAGCAGCATCAGCGGGGGTAGCACAGATACGCAGTATTTT
>TRBJ1-4|NA|TRBV9|TRBD1
CASSDTGGVNEKLFF
TGTGCCAGCAGCGACACAGGGGGCGTAAATGAAAAACTGTTTTTT
>TRBJ2-2|NA|TRBV18|NA
CASSPRQANTGELFF
TGTGCCAGCTCACCCAGACAGGCCAACACCGGGGAGCTGTTTTTT
>TRBJ2-3|NA|TRBV4-1|NA
CASSQEIGNPYTDTQYF
TGCGCCAGCAGCCAAGAAATCGGGAACCCTTACACAGATACGCAGTATTTT
>TRBJ1-5|NA|TRBV6-5|TRBD1
CASSYSVDRQPQHF
TGTGCCAGCAGTTACTCGGTGGACAGGCAGCCCCAGCATTTT
>TRBJ2-3|NA|TRBV7-2|TRBD2
CASSFMGLAGGQSSQYF
TGTGCCAGCAGCTTTATGGGGCTAGCGGGGGGCCAATCATCGCAGTATTTT
>TRBJ2-7|NA|TRBV3-1/TRBV3-2|NA
CASSPPQGIGSYEQYF
TGTGCCAGCAGCCCCCCCCAGGGGATTGGGTCCTACGAGCAGTACTTC
>TRBJ2-5|NA|TRBV18|TRBD1
CASSGTVQETQYF
TGTGCCAGCTCAGGGACAGTCCAAGAGACCCAGTACTTC
>TRBJ1-1|NA|TRBV4-1|NA
CASSPQDFGKMNTEAFF
TGCGCCAGCAGCCCCCAGGACTTCGGCAAGATGAACACTGAAGCTTTCTTT
>TRBJ2-2|NA|TRBV28|NA
CASSWGWDKNTGELFF
TGTGCCAGCAGTTGGGGCTGGGATAAGAACACCGGGGAGCTGTTTTTT
>TRBJ2-4|NA|TRBV15|TRBD2
CATSREVTGGGANIQYF
TGTGCCACCAGCCGAGAAGTGACAGGCGGGGGGGCAAACATTCAGTACTTC
>TRBJ1-2|NA|TRBV27|TRBD1
CASSLSNTGQVQGYTF
TGTGCCAGCAGTTTATCGAACACAGGACAGGTTCAGGGCTACACCTTC
>TRBJ2-7|NA|TRBV27|TRBD2
CASSSTTSEYYEQYF
TGTGCCAGCAGCTCGACGACTAGCGAATACTACGAGCAGTACTTC
>TRBJ1-5|NA|TRBV6-5|TRBD1
CASSSDRAQPQHF
TGTGCCAGCAGCAGTGACAGGGCTCAGCCCCAGCATTTT
>TRBJ2-7|NA|TRBV3-1/TRBV3-2|TRBD2
CASSQDFRIAGSYEQYF
TGTGCCAGCAGCCAAGATTTTCGAATAGCGGGAAGCTACGAGCAGTACTTC
>TRBJ1-2|NA|TRBV10-3|NA
CAISDPLRGNYGYTF
TGTGCCATCAGTGATCCCCTCCGGGGGAACTATGGCTACACCTTC
>TRBJ2-3|NA|TRBV9|NA
CASSVDPSTDTQYF
TGTGCCAGCAGCGTAGATCCTAGCACAGATACGCAGTATTTT
>TRBJ1-4|NA|TRBV5-8|NA
CASSFGTGFEKLFF
TGTGCCAGCAGCTTTGGCACAGGTTTTGAAAAACTGTTTTTT
>TRBJ1-2|once|TRBV7-9|NA
CASSLARDGYTF
TGTGCCAGCAGCTTAGCCAGGGATGGCTACACCTTC
>TRBJ1-1|few|TRBV5-4|NA
CASSGGGGRENTEAFF
TGTGCCAGCAGCGGGGGCGGGGGCAGAGAGAACACTGAAGCTTTCTTT
>TRBJ1-3|NA|TRBV25-1|TRBD1
CASSVRQGDSGNTIYF
TGTGCCAGCAGTGTGAGACAGGGAGACTCTGGAAACACCATATATTTT
>TRBJ2-1|NA|TRBV7-9|NA
CASAPSHEQFF
TGTGCCAGCGCTCCGAGCCATGAGCAGTTCTTC
>TRBJ2-1|NA|TRBV4-1|TRBD2
CASSQALAGVSYNEQFF
TGCGCCAGCAGCCAAGCCCTAGCGGGAGTCTCCTACAATGAGCAGTTCTTC
>TRBJ1-2|NA|TRBV29-1|TRBD1
CSYSGQGGVRGYTF
TGCAGCTACTCCGGACAGGGCGGAGTGCGTGGCTACACCTTC
>TRBJ1-5|few|TRBV2|NA
CASTTDNQPQHF
TGTGCCAGCACGACTGATAATCAGCCCCAGCATTTT
>TRBJ2-7|NA|TRBV4-1|TRBD1
CASSQVGGNYEQYF
TGCGCCAGCAGCCAAGTAGGGGGCAACTACGAGCAGTACTTC
>TRBJ2-7|few|TRBV15|TRBD1
CATSIIPGQGVYEQYF
TGTGCCACCAGCATTATCCCGGGACAGGGAGTTTACGAGCAGTACTTC
>TRBJ2-1|few|TRBV9|NA
CASSVSGEHSYNEQFF
TGTGCCAGCAGCGTTAGCGGCGAACATTCCTACAATGAGCAGTTCTTC
>TRBJ2-3|NA|TRBV4-1|TRBD1
CASSQVQGNADTQYF
TGCGCCAGCAGCCAGGTACAGGGGAACGCAGATACGCAGTATTTT
>TRBJ1-1|NA|TRBV7-9|NA
CASSGELTMNTEAFF
TGTGCCAGCAGCGGGGAGCTCACTATGAACACTGAAGCTTTCTTT
>TRBJ2-5|NA|TRBV11-2|NA
CASSSPRGMQETQYF
TGTGCCAGCAGCTCCCCTCGCGGGATGCAGGAGACCCAGTACTTC
>TRBJ2-1|few|TRBV3-1/TRBV3-2|TRBD2
CASSGGGLARGNEQFF
TGTGCCAGCAGCGGGGGTGGACTAGCGCGTGGGAATGAGCAGTTCTTC
>TRBJ2-7|NA|TRBV7-9|TRBD1
CASSSPGQNFYEQYF
TGTGCCAGCAGCTCTCCGGGACAGAACTTCTACGAGCAGTACTTC
>TRBJ1-1|NA|TRBV6-2/TRBV6-3|TRBD1
CASSTFPGGTEAFF
TGTGCCAGCAGTACATTTCCAGGGGGCACTGAAGCTTTCTTT
>TRBJ2-4|NA|TRBV27|TRBD1
CASSLTGKNIQYF
TGTGCCAGCAGCCTGACAGGGAAAAACATTCAGTACTTC
>TRBJ1-5|NA|TRBV19|TRBD1
CASSIQGARLPQHF
TGTGCCAGTAGTATACAGGGGGCGAGGCTCCCCCAGCATTTT
>TRBJ1-5|once|TRBV9|NA
CASSVGTANQPQHF
TGTGCCAGCAGCGTAGGGACAGCGAATCAGCCCCAGCATTTT
>TRBJ2-7|NA|TRBV5-6|TRBD1
CASSLGTGIYEQYF
TGTGCCAGCAGCCTGGGGACAGGCATTTACGAGCAGTACTTC
>TRBJ1-2|NA|TRBV24-1|NA
CATSDLSGNPYGYTF
TGTGCCACCAGTGATTTATCCGGGAACCCTTATGGCTACACCTTC
>TRBJ1-5|NA|TRBV19|TRBD1
CASSIWGQQYQPQHF
TGTGCCAGTAGTATCTGGGGACAGCAATATCAGCCCCAGCATTTT
>TRBJ2-7|NA|TRBV6-5|NA
CASRRVSKSYEQYF
TGTGCCAGCAGGAGGGTCTCCAAATCCTACGAGCAGTACTTC
>TRBJ2-7|NA|TRBV6-2/TRBV6-3|TRBD2
CASSYSASGDSYEQYF
TGTGCCAGCAGTTACTCCGCTAGCGGGGACTCCTACGAGCAGTACTTC
>TRBJ1-2|NA|TRBV19|NA
CASTLNVGQKYGYTF
TGTGCCAGTACCCTAAACGTCGGACAGAAATATGGCTACACCTTC